What follows describes a single T cell receptor beta chain. These data originate in a study of blood T cell repertoires in COVID-19. Whole-study context: There were acute and convalescent COVID-19 samples, and they came from the United States, Italy and Spain. From T cells, B-cell-depleted T cells, or PBMCs came the material, which was cDNA or gDNA.

CDR1 and CDR2 (germline): MDHEN, SYDVKM. V shed 7 bases and J 5 bases; nucleotides not matched to a gene: 16. This CDR3 has 18 residues. As originally analysed: Amplification with reference gene primers provided the estimates of nucleated cell counts. The table came from immunoSEQ multiplex PCR; TCRdb's copy has only in-frame clones and leaves some out. Clone size and V and J calls were adopted from that table, with D and trimming inferred from the DNA. The data contain about 180,000 clones, around 76% of them singletons. Sequencing used peripheral blood. This rearrangement joins TRBV28 to TRBJ1-4; 10 bases map to TRBD1. The receptor was derived from a woman between 65 and 79 years old with acute or convalescent COVID-19. The CDR3 region has the DNA TGTGCCAGCACCCTGTGGGGGACAGGGGCCCCGAAGAATGAAAAACTGTTTTTT. Translating gives CASTLWGTGAPKNEKLFF.